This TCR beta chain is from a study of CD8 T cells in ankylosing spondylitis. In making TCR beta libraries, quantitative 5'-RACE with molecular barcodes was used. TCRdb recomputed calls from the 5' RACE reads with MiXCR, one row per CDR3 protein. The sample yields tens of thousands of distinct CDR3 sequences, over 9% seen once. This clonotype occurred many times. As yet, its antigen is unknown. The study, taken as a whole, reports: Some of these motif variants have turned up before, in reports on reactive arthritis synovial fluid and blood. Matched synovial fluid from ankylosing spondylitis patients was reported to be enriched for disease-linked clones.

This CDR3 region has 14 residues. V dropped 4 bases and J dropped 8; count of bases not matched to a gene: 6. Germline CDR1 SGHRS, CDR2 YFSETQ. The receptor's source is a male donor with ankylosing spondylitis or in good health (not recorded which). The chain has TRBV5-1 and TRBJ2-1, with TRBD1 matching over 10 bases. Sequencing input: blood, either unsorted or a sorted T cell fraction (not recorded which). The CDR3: CASSGQGVNDEQFF. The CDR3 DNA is TGCGCCAGCAGCGGACAGGGGGTTAACGATGAGCAGTTCTTC.